These T cell receptor beta chains were read from a single sample in a study of OX40 agonist ivuxolimab in advanced cancers. The protocol was immunoSEQ multiplex PCR, while the TCRdb copy is restricted to in-frame clones and leaves out a portion. The sample holds about 50,000 clones, roughly 84% seen once. The sample consisted of CD4+ or CD8+ T cells sorted from blood, taken in a trial of the OX40 agonist ivuxolimab. Receptors originate from an adult with an advanced solid tumor such as melanoma, head and neck, liver or kidney cancer. Each CDR3 is given with its conserved first and last residue. The D gene is left open where the match is weak. Only some rows state a clone size, as once, few, many or a class for expanded clones.

j_call clone_size v_call d_call cdr3_aa cdr3_nt
TRBJ2-7 once TRBV5-1 TRBD2 CASSPGLDSYEQYF TGCGCCAGCAGCCCGGGACTAGATTCCTACGAGCAGTACTTC
TRBJ1-2 . TRBV7-9 TRBD1 CASSLSPGGLGGYGYTF TGTGCCAGCAGCTTAAGCCCAGGGGGACTCGGGGGCTATGGCTACACCTTC
TRBJ1-1 . TRBV2 TRBD1 CASVFRDRINTEAFF TGTGCCAGTGTTTTTCGGGACAGGATTAACACTGAAGCTTTCTTT
TRBJ2-1 . TRBV5-1 TRBD2 CASSLILAGNNEQFF TGCGCCAGCAGCTTGATACTAGCGGGAAACAATGAGCAGTTCTTC
TRBJ2-1 few TRBV5-1 TRBD2 CASSRSGGAPDEQFF TGCGCCAGCAGCCGAAGCGGGGGGGCTCCAGATGAGCAGTTCTTC
TRBJ2-1 . TRBV2 . CASRRAGVYNEQFF TGTGCCAGCAGAAGGGCAGGAGTCTACAATGAGCAGTTCTTC
TRBJ1-3 . TRBV5-1 . CASSLEAVTSGNTIYF TGCGCCAGCAGCTTGGAAGCAGTGACCTCTGGAAACACCATATATTTT
TRBJ2-5 . TRBV2 TRBD2 CASSRQLAGGQETQYF TGTGCCAGCAGTCGCCAACTAGCGGGGGGCCAAGAGACCCAGTACTTC
TRBJ1-1 . TRBV18 . CASSPPEYTEAFF TGTGCCAGCTCACCACCTGAGTACACTGAAGCTTTCTTT
TRBJ1-6 once TRBV28 . CASKGSNSPLHF TGTGCCAGCAAAGGGTCCAATTCACCCCTCCACTTT
TRBJ1-1 . TRBV4-1 . CASSQVVAGGTEAFF TGCGCCAGCAGCCAAGTGGTAGCGGGGGGCACTGAAGCTTTCTTT
TRBJ1-4 . TRBV19 TRBD1 CASSATGVEKLFF TGTGCCAGTAGCGCCACAGGGGTTGAAAAACTGTTTTTT
TRBJ1-1 . TRBV5-1 TRBD1 CASSFGTGKVEAFF TGCGCCAGCAGCTTTGGGACAGGGAAGGTTGAAGCTTTCTTT
TRBJ2-3 . TRBV5-1 TRBD2 CASSRTSGASTDTQYF TGCGCCAGCAGCAGGACTAGCGGGGCAAGCACAGATACGCAGTATTTT
TRBJ1-5 . TRBV6-6 . CASSTGDRSNQPQHF TGTGCCAGCAGTACCGGGGACCGTAGCAATCAGCCCCAGCATTTT
TRBJ2-1 once TRBV19 TRBD2 CASRGLAGLGFINEQFF TGTGCCAGTAGGGGACTAGCGGGACTTGGGTTTATCAATGAGCAGTTCTTC
TRBJ2-7 . TRBV2 TRBD2 CASVRTSGSREYF TGTGCCAGCGTACGAACTAGCGGGAGTAGGGAGTACTTC
TRBJ1-6 once TRBV9 . CASSVGGVANSPLHF TGTGCCAGCAGCGTAGGGGGGGTGGCTAATTCACCCCTCCACTTT
TRBJ2-3 . TRBV4-2 TRBD2 CASSPDRTSGGETDTQYF TGTGCCAGCAGCCCAGACCGGACTAGCGGGGGGGAAACAGATACGCAGTATTTT
TRBJ2-2 . TRBV11-2 . CASSLEWGNTGELFF TGTGCCAGCAGCTTAGAATGGGGGAACACCGGGGAGCTGTTTTTT
TRBJ2-1 once TRBV29-1 . CSVGSGASGQFF TGCAGCGTTGGCTCGGGGGCATCGGGGCAGTTCTTC
TRBJ1-4 . TRBV5-4 . CASSLDGPTNEKLFF TGTGCCAGCAGCTTGGACGGCCCAACTAATGAAAAACTGTTTTTT